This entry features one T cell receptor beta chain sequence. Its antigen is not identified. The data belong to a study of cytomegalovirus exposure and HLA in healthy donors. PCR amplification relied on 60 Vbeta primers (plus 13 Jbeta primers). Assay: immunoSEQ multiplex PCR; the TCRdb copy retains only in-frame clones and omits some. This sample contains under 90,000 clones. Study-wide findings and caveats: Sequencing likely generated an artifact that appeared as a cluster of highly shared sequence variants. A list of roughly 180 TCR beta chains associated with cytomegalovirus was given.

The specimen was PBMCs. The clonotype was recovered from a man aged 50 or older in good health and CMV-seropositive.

CDR3 nucleotides: TGTGCCAGCAGCCGGGGGGGCGGAGAGACCCAGTACTTC. Translating gives CASSRGGGETQYF. The V and J genes are TRBV5-6 and TRBJ2-5, with 8 bases fitting TRBD2. With 4 bases clipped from V and 4 bases from J, the junction kept 3 bases outside the gene matches. Germline lookup yields CDR1 SGHDT and CDR2 YYEEEE. The CDR3 extends over 13 amino acids.